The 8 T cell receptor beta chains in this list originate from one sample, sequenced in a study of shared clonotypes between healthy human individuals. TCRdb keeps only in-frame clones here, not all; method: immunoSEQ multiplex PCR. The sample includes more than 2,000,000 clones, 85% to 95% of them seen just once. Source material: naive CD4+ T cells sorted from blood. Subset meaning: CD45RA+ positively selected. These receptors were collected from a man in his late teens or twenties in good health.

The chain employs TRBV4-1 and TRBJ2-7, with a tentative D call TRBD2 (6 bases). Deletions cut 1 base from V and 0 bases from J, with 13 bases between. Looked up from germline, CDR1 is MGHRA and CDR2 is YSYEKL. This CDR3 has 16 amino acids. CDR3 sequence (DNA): TGCGCCAGCAGCCAAGCCGAAAGCGGGTACTCCTACGAGCAGTACTTC. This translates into CASSQAESGYSYEQYF.

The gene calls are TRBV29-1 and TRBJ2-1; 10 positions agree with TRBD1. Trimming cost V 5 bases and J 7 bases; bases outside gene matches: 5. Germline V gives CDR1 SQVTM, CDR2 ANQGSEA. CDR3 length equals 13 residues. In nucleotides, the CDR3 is TGCAGCGTTCGTCGGGACAGGGGAAATGAGCAGTTCTTC. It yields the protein CSVRRDRGNEQFF.

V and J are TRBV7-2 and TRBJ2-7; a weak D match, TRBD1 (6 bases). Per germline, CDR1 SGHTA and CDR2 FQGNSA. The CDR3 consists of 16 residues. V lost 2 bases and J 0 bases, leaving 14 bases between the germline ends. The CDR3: CASSLKVQGGSYEQYF. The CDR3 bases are TGTGCCAGCAGCTTAAAAGTTCAAGGGGGCTCCTACGAGCAGTACTTC.

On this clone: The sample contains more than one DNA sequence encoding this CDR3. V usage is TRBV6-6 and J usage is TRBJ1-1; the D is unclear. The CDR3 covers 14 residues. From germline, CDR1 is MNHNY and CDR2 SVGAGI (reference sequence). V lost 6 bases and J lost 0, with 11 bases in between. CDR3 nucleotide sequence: TGTGCCAGCAGCTACCCAGAAATGAACACTGAAGCTTTCTTT. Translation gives CASSYPEMNTEAFF.

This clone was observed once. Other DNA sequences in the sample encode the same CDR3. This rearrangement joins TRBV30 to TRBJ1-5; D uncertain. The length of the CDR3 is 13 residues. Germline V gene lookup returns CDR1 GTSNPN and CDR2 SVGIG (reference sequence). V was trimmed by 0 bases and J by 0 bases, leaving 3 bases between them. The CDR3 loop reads CAWSVNSNQPQHF. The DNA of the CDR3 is TGTGCCTGGAGTGTGAATAGCAATCAGCCCCAGCATTTT.

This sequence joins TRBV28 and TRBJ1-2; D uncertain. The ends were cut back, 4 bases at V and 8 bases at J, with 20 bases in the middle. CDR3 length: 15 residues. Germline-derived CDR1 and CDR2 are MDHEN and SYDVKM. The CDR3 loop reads CASSSLGFARGGYTF. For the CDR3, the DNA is TGTGCCAGCAGTTCGCTAGGGTTTGCCAGAGGAGGCTACACCTTC.

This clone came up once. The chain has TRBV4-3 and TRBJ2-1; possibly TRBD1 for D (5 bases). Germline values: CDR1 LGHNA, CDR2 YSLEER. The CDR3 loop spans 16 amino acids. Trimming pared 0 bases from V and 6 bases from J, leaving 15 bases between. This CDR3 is CASSQEGALPANEQFF. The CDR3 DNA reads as TGCGCCAGCAGCCAAGAAGGGGCCCTGCCGGCCAATGAGCAGTTCTTC.

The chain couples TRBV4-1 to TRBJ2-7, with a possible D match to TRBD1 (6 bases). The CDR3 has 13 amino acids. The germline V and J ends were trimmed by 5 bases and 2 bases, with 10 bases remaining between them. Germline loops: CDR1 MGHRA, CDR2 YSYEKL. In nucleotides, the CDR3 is TGCGCCAGCAGCATTGGGGGCACCTACGAGCAGTACTTC. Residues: CASSIGGTYEQYF.